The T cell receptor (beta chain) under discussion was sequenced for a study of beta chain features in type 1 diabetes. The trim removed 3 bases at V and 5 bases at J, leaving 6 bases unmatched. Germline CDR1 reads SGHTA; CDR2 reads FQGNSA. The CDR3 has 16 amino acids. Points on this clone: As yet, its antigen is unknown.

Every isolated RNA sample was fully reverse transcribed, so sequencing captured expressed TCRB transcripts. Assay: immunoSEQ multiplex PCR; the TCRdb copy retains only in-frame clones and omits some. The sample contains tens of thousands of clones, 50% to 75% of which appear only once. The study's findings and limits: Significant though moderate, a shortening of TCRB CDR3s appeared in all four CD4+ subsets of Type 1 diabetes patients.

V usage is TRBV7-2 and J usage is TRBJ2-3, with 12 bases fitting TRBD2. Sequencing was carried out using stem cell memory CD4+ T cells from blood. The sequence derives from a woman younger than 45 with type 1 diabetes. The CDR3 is CASSFRLAGGVDTQYF. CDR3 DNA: TGTGCCAGCAGCTTTAGGCTAGCGGGAGGGGTAGATACGCAGTATTTT.